This entry lists 30 T cell receptor beta chains sequenced from one sample in a study of blood T cell repertoires in COVID-19. Measured with immunoSEQ multiplex PCR; TCRdb has only the in-frame clones, and not every one. The sample has approximately 200,000 clones, 94% seen once. The specimen was peripheral blood. The receptors derive from a man aged 25 to 40 with COVID-19, enrolled during active disease.

The genes are TRBV6-4 and TRBJ1-1, with D hard to call. Per the germline V gene, CDR1 is MRHNA and CDR2 is SNTAGT. Trimming left V 5 bases short and J 1 base short, with 8 bases between. The CDR3 is 13 residues long. DNA for the CDR3: TGTGCCAGCAGTCCTACAGAGAACACTGAAGCTTTCTTT. Protein sequence: CASSPTENTEAFF.

In this sample, this clone turned up once. The CDR3: CASSSDRNFNYGYTF. DNA for the CDR3: TGTGCCAGCAGTTCGGACAGGAACTTTAACTATGGCTACACCTTC. The chain has TRBV27 and TRBJ1-2, with 7 bases matching TRBD1. J gave up 1 base and V 4 bases, and 6 bases lay outside the gene matches. The length of the CDR3 is 15 residues. CDR1 is MNHEY and CDR2 is SMNVEV in the germline V gene (reference sequence).

The chain couples TRBV25-1 to TRBJ2-1; 7 bases are a match to TRBD2. The germline gives CDR1 MGHDK, CDR2 SYGVNS. The CDR3 sequence is 15 residues long. V was pared by 6 bases and J by 4 bases, with 9 bases of the junction left unmatched. The CDR3: CASRGTPRGYNEQFF. The CDR3 DNA reads TGTGCCAGCAGGGGGACTCCGCGGGGGTACAATGAGCAGTTCTTC. The variable domain in full, with the rest retrieved from reference TRBV25-1 and TRBJ2-1, is EADIYQTPRYLVIGTGKKITLECSQTMGHDKMYWYQQDPGMELHLIHYSYGVNSTEKGDLSSESTVSRIRTEHFPLTLESARPSHTSQYLCASRGTPRGYNEQFFGPGTRLTVL.

In DNA, the CDR3 is TGCGCCAGCAGCCAAGATACCCTAGCGGACAACGAGCAGTACTTC. Amino acids: CASSQDTLADNEQYF. The genes are TRBV4-1 and TRBJ2-7; 7 nucleotides agree with TRBD2. Germline CDR1 and CDR2: MGHRA and YSYEKL. The J segment lost 5 bases and the V segment lost 0 bases, leaving 7 bases of the junction unmatched. The CDR3 consists of 15 residues.

This clone has just a few counts. CDR3 amino acids: CASSFVFPGQGARSPLHF. In nucleotides, the CDR3 is TGTGCCAGCAGCTTTGTATTCCCGGGACAGGGGGCGCGTTCACCCCTCCACTTT. The rearrangement joins TRBV11-2 to TRBJ1-6; 12 bases align to TRBD1. The V gene end was trimmed by 3 bases and the J gene end by 9 bases; junction bases not matched to a gene: 12. The CDR3 covers 18 residues. CDR1 is SGHAT, CDR2 FQNNGV, per germline.

The V call is TRBV6-5, the J call TRBJ1-2, with 7 positions matching TRBD1. Germline V gives CDR1 MNHEY, CDR2 SVGAGI. There are 14 residues in the CDR3. V dropped 1 base and J dropped 3; count of bases not matched to a gene: 2. Here the CDR3 reads CASSYYDRDYGYTF. The CDR3 bases are TGTGCCAGCAGTTACTACGACAGGGACTATGGCTACACCTTC.

The chain recombines TRBV27 with TRBJ2-5; 8 bases map to TRBD2. V shed 3 bases and J 1 base; nucleotides not matched to a gene: 10. This CDR3 spans 17 amino acids. Germline V gene data show CDR1 as MNHEY and CDR2 as SMNVEV (reference sequence). The CDR3 sequence is CASSLLGGEVTQETQYF. The CDR3 nucleotides are TGTGCCAGCAGTTTGCTCGGGGGGGAGGTGACCCAAGAGACCCAGTACTTC.

V is TRBV5-1 and J is TRBJ1-3, with 8 bases fitting TRBD1. The V gene's germline CDR1 is SGHRS and CDR2 YFSETQ. With 0 bases clipped from V and 4 bases from J, the junction kept 3 bases outside the gene matches. The CDR3 totals 15 residues. This CDR3 is CASSLGTGSGNTIYF. The DNA of the CDR3 is TGCGCCAGCAGCTTGGGGACAGGGTCAGGAAACACCATATATTTT.

The chain couples TRBV9 to TRBJ2-3; 13 nucleotides match TRBD2. The CDR3 has 15 residues. Unmatched junction bases numbered 5, after V lost 3 bases and J lost 7 bases. Germline V gene lookup returns CDR1 SGDLS and CDR2 YYNGEE. CDR3 loop: CASSELAGGPNTQYF. CDR3 DNA sequence: TGTGCCAGCAGCGAACTAGCGGGGGGGCCTAATACGCAGTATTTT.

This clone was recorded a few times. The rearrangement links TRBV25-1 to TRBJ1-2, with 7 positions matching TRBD1. The germline V gene encodes CDR1 MGHDK and CDR2 SYGVNS. V lost 2 bases to trimming and J lost 0 bases; unmatched junction nucleotides: 6. This CDR3 region has 16 residues. This CDR3 reads CASSEVGGQPNYGYTF. The DNA of the CDR3 is TGTGCCAGCAGTGAAGTGGGGGGACAGCCTAACTATGGCTACACCTTC.

The chain couples TRBV5-1 to TRBJ2-5, with D possibly matching TRBD1 (5 bases). CDR1 SGHRS and CDR2 YFSETQ come from the germline V gene. The CDR3 has 14 residues. Trimming removed 6 bases from V and 5 bases from J, with 17 bases in between. CDR3 sequence: CASKSGQGRETQYF. The DNA for the CDR3 is TGCGCCAGCAAGTCTGGTCAGGGCCGTGAGACCCAGTACTTC. Looking up the rest from reference TRBV5-1 and TRBJ2-5 gives the full variable domain: KAGVTQTPRYLIKTRGQQVTLSCSPISGHRSVSWYQQTPGQGLQFLFEYFSETQRNKGNFPGRFSGRQFSNSRSEMNVSTLELGDSALYLCASKSGQGRETQYFGPGTRLLVL.

The chain uses TRBV18 and TRBJ1-6, with 9 positions matching TRBD1. The V segment lost 6 bases and the J segment 5 bases; nucleotides outside the gene matches: 5. The CDR3 extends over 15 amino acids. The germline CDR1 and CDR2 sequences are KGHSH and LQKENI. The CDR3 nucleotides are TGTGCCAGCTCCCCGAGGACAGGGGATAATTCACCCCTCCACTTT. Residues: CASSPRTGDNSPLHF.

This chain uses TRBV5-1 with TRBJ2-7; no firm D call. The CDR3 consists of 15 residues. Germline CDR1 reads SGHRS; CDR2 reads YFSETQ. V dropped 0 bases and J dropped 0 bases, with 10 bases sitting between them. The CDR3 reads CASSLARGPSYEQYF. The CDR3 DNA reads TGCGCCAGCAGCTTGGCCCGAGGCCCCTCCTACGAGCAGTACTTC. The whole variable domain, remainder taken from reference TRBV5-1 and TRBJ2-7, is KAGVTQTPRYLIKTRGQQVTLSCSPISGHRSVSWYQQTPGQGLQFLFEYFSETQRNKGNFPGRFSGRQFSNSRSEMNVSTLELGDSALYLCASSLARGPSYEQYFGPGTRLTVT.

The chain couples TRBV18 to TRBJ2-7; 9 positions agree with TRBD1. J lost 2 bases, V lost 4 bases, and 6 bases had no gene match. Germline CDR1 and CDR2: KGHSH and LQKENI. The CDR3 runs to 15 residues. This CDR3 reads CASSLDRGTPYEQYF. The CDR3 DNA follows: TGTGCCAGCTCACTGGACAGGGGCACGCCCTACGAGCAGTACTTC. Full variable domain (remainder filled in from reference TRBV18 and TRBJ2-7): NAGVMQNPRHLVRRRGQEARLRCSPMKGHSHVYWYRQLPEEGLKFMVYLQKENIIDESGMPKERFSAEFPKEGPSILRIQQVVRGDSAAYFCASSLDRGTPYEQYFGPGTRLTVT.

V usage is TRBV6-1 and J usage is TRBJ2-7, with 7 bases lining up with TRBD1. The CDR3 is 16 residues long. From germline, CDR1 is MNHNS and CDR2 SASEGT. V was pared by 0 bases and J by 4 bases, with 9 bases of the junction left unmatched. The CDR3 protein is CASSEASDRVYYEQYF. CDR3 bases: TGTGCCAGCAGTGAAGCCTCTGACAGGGTGTATTACGAGCAGTACTTC.

The genes are TRBV7-3 and TRBJ2-3, with 7 bases aligning to TRBD1. There are 15 residues in the CDR3. V lost 6 bases to trimming and J lost 1 base; unmatched junction nucleotides: 7. The V gene's germline CDR1 is SGHTA and CDR2 FQGTGA. The CDR3 here is CASSKDRVGTDTQYF. In DNA, the CDR3 is TGTGCCAGCAGTAAAGACAGGGTGGGCACAGATACGCAGTATTTT.

The genes are TRBV24-1 and TRBJ2-3; the match to TRBD1 covers 10 bases. CDR3 size: 16 residues. J was trimmed by 4 bases and V by 2 bases; bases with no gene match: 5. Germline V lookup: CDR1 KGHDR, CDR2 SFDVKD. The CDR3 is CATSDSRTGGPDTQYF. CDR3 bases: TGTGCCACCAGTGATTCCCGGACAGGGGGACCAGATACGCAGTATTTT.

J is TRBJ2-1 and V is TRBV29-1, with TRBD1 as a possible D gene (5 bases). Germline V gene sequence: CDR1 SQVTM, CDR2 ANQGSEA. The CDR3 covers 13 residues. V lost 6 bases and J 2 bases, leaving 11 bases between the germline ends. The CDR3 sequence is CSVFKGTYNEQFF. The DNA for the CDR3 is TGCAGCGTCTTTAAGGGGACCTACAATGAGCAGTTCTTC.

The V and J genes are TRBV19 and TRBJ1-1, with a weak D call TRBD1 (5 bases). This CDR3 has 14 residues. Germline V gene lookup returns CDR1 LNHDA and CDR2 SQIVND (reference sequence). Trimming removed 4 bases from V and 3 bases from J, with 12 bases in between. The CDR3 loop is CASSNRPQDTEAFF. The DNA for the CDR3 is TGTGCCAGTAGTAACAGGCCCCAGGACACTGAAGCTTTCTTT. The complete variable domain, with remaining parts taken from reference TRBV19 and TRBJ1-1, reads DGGITQSPKYLFRKEGQNVTLSCEQNLNHDAMYWYRQDPGQGLRLIYYSQIVNDFQKGDIAEGYSVSREKKESFPLTVTSAQKNPTAFYLCASSNRPQDTEAFFGQGTRLTVV.

The chain joins TRBV7-2 to TRBJ2-5; tentative D call: TRBD2 (6 bases). The CDR3 is 15 residues long. The V end was cut by 4 bases, the J end by 1 base, with 13 bases between. The germline CDR1 and CDR2 sequences are SGHTA and FQGNSA. As DNA, the CDR3 is TGTGCCAGCAGCTCCTACCGGGACTTCCAAGAGACCCAGTACTTC. It is translated as CASSSYRDFQETQYF.

The gene calls are TRBV20-1 and TRBJ2-7; D may be TRBD1 (5 bases). Germline loops: CDR1 DFQATT, CDR2 SNEGSKA (reference sequence). The CDR3 sequence is 13 residues long. Trimming took 3 bases from V and 2 from J, leaving 11 bases between them. The DNA of the CDR3 is TGCAGTGCTAGTATACAGGTAACCTACGAGCAGTACTTC. Protein product: CSASIQVTYEQYF.

The chain joins TRBV10-3 to TRBJ2-1, with D possibly TRBD2 on 5 matching bases. The V end was cut by 10 bases, the J end by 4 bases, with 17 bases between. Per germline, CDR1 ENHRY and CDR2 SYGVKD. This CDR3 contains 14 residues. CDR3 sequence (DNA): TGTGCCACCCACGGAGTGGGAGCTTACAATGAGCAGTTCTTC. Encoded protein: CATHGVGAYNEQFF.

This chain uses TRBV19 with TRBJ1-4, with D unclear. There are 15 residues in the CDR3. Germline CDR1 and CDR2: LNHDA and SQIVND (reference sequence). V lost 5 bases to trimming and J lost 0 bases, with 10 bases between them. The CDR3 region has the DNA TGTGCCAGTAGTGTCCGAGCTGCAACTAATGAAAAACTGTTTTTT. It is translated as CASSVRAATNEKLFF.

The count of this clone is one. This sequence joins TRBV5-6 and TRBJ2-5, with 10 positions matching TRBD2. After removal of 0 bases from V and 4 bases from J, the junction contained 6 bases not matched to a gene. The CDR3 consists of 16 residues. Germline V lookup: CDR1 SGHDT, CDR2 YYEEEE. CDR3 in amino acids: CASSLGASGGTETQYF. The CDR3 DNA sequence: TGTGCCAGCAGCTTGGGGGCTAGCGGGGGAACAGAGACCCAGTACTTC.

A word on this clone: Other DNA sequences in the same sample also yield this CDR3. V and J are TRBV12-3 or TRBV12-4 and TRBJ2-7; D possibly corresponds to TRBD1 (5 bases). Trimming took 2 bases from V and 4 from J, leaving 6 bases between them. This CDR3 region has 12 residues. The CDR3 coding sequence is TGTGCCAGCAGTTTACAGGGATACGAGCAGTACTTC. Its translation: CASSLQGYEQYF.

The V and J genes are TRBV27 and TRBJ1-2; D is unresolved. The CDR3 runs 14 residues. The V gene lost 6 bases and the J gene lost 0 bases, with 11 bases spanning the gap. Germline CDR1 MNHEY, CDR2 SMNVEV (reference sequence). The DNA for the CDR3 is TGTGCCAGCAGGCGATCCGGGACTAACTATGGCTACACCTTC. Protein: CASRRSGTNYGYTF.

V and J are TRBV7-9 and TRBJ1-4; D is perhaps TRBD1 (6 bases). Germline V lookup: CDR1 SEHNR, CDR2 FQNEAQ (reference sequence). The CDR3 is 14 residues long. V lost 1 base to trimming and J lost 7 bases, with 10 bases between them. CDR3 DNA: TGTGCCAGCAGCTTAGAGGGGGTGGTTGAAAAACTGTTTTTT. Translation gives CASSLEGVVEKLFF.

This clone has a single count. The chain employs TRBV7-9 and TRBJ2-1, with 8 bases identical to TRBD2. CDR3 length equals 19 residues. With V trimmed by 6 bases and J by 0 bases, 16 bases remained unmatched. Germline V lookup: CDR1 SEHNR, CDR2 FQNEAQ (reference sequence). The CDR3 nucleotides read TGTGCCAGCAGTCCTACTCGTAGCGGGGCCAGGAGCTCCTACAATGAGCAGTTCTTC. Its translation: CASSPTRSGARSSYNEQFF. Together with reference TRBV7-9 and TRBJ2-1, the CDR3 gives the full variable domain: DTGVSQNPRHKITKRGQNVTFRCDPISEHNRLYWYRQTLGQGPEFLTYFQNEAQLEKSRLLSDRFSAERPKGSFSTLEIQRTEQGDSAMYLCASSPTRSGARSSYNEQFFGPGTRLTVL.

The chain combines TRBV28 with TRBJ1-1; D unresolved. Trimming stripped 2 bases from V and 7 bases from J, with 8 bases between. Looked up from germline, CDR1 is MDHEN and CDR2 is SYDVKM. The CDR3 is 12 residues long. The CDR3 spells CASSLQRSEAFF. CDR3 nucleotides: TGTGCCAGCAGTTTACAACGGAGTGAAGCTTTCTTT. Full variable domain (rest looked up from reference TRBV28 and TRBJ1-1): DVKVTQSSRYLVKRTGEKVFLECVQDMDHENMFWYRQDPGLGLRLIYFSYDVKMKEKGDIPEGYSVSREKKERFSLILESASTNQTSMYLCASSLQRSEAFFGQGTRLTVV.

V usage is TRBV10-3 and J usage is TRBJ2-7; 11 bases are shared with TRBD1. The CDR3 has 15 residues. Germline lookup yields CDR1 ENHRY and CDR2 SYGVKD. V dropped 3 bases and J dropped 3; count of bases not matched to a gene: 4. CDR3 DNA sequence: TGTGCCATCAGTGAATCCGGGACAGGGGGCTACGAGCAGTACTTC. The encoded protein is CAISESGTGGYEQYF.